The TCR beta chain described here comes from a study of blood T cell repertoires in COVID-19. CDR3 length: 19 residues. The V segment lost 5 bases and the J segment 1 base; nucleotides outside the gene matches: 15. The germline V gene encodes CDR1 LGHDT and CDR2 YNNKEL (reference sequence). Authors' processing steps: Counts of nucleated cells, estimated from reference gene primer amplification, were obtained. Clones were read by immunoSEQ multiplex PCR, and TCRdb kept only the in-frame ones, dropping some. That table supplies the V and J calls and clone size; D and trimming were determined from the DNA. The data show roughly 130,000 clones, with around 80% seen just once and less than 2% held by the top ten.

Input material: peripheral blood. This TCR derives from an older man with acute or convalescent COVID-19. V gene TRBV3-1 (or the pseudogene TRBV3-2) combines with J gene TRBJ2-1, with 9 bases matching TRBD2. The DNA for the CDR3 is TGTGCCAGCAGCACTATTACAGCGGGGGGTTTGTCTTCCTACAATGAGCAGTTCTTC. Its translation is CASSTITAGGLSSYNEQFF.